These T cell receptor beta chains were read from a single sample in a study of T cell repertoires and Cas9 in healthy adults. Assay: immunoSEQ multiplex PCR; the TCRdb copy retains only in-frame clones and omits some. Of about 13,000 clones listed, about 91% were seen once; the top ten hold approximately 1.6%. The sequenced sample consisted of Tregs (CD4+, CD25+, CD127-, CD137-, CD154-) from PBMCs; culture status not recorded. The receptors come from a human donor in good health. The CDR3 runs from the conserved cysteine through the conserved F or W. D genes are given only for firm matches. Clone size, where shown, is once, few, many, or a class for clones that have expanded.

>TRBJ1-4|.|.|TRBV11-3
CASSLDSNGKLFF
TGTGCCAGCAGCTTAGATTCTAACGGGAAACTGTTTTTT
>TRBJ1-3|few|.|TRBV10-1
CASSHPPGVVGTIYF
TGCGCCAGCAGCCACCCCCCGGGCGTAGTGGGCACCATATATTTT
>TRBJ2-5|.|.|TRBV7-9
CASSFGQGETQYF
TGTGCCAGCAGCTTCGGACAAGGCGAGACCCAGTACTTC
>TRBJ2-5|.|TRBD2|TRBV7-2
CASSLSGVIQETQYF
TGTGCCAGCAGCTTAAGCGGGGTGATCCAAGAGACCCAGTACTTC
>TRBJ2-1|.|TRBD1|TRBV6-5
CASTRDRRTIEQFF
TGTGCCAGCACCCGGGACAGACGTACAATCGAGCAGTTCTTC
>TRBJ1-4|few|TRBD1|TRBV19
CASSMRGQENEKLFF
TGTGCCAGTAGTATGAGGGGACAGGAGAATGAAAAACTGTTTTTT
>TRBJ2-7|once|TRBD2|TRBV11-2
CASSQWVGGAYEQYF
TGTGCCAGCAGCCAGTGGGTGGGGGGGGCCTACGAGCAGTACTTC
>TRBJ2-7|.|TRBD2|TRBV4-1
CASSQGRSGGVSEQYF
TGCGCCAGCAGCCAAGGTCGGAGCGGGGGGGTGAGCGAGCAGTACTTC
>TRBJ1-1|.|.|TRBV21-1
CASNPGRNTEAFF
TGTGCCAGCAACCCGGGACGGAACACTGAAGCTTTCTTT
>TRBJ2-5|.|.|TRBV7-2
CASSLLETTGTQYF
TGTGCCAGCAGCTTACTCGAAACGACGGGGACCCAGTACTTC
>TRBJ2-2|.|TRBD1|TRBV6-6
CASLRQGYTGELFF
TGTGCCAGCTTACGACAGGGCTACACCGGGGAGCTGTTTTTT
>TRBJ1-1|.|.|TRBV5-1
CASSLLAGLRNTEAFF
TGCGCCAGCAGCTTGTTGGCAGGCCTCCGGAACACTGAAGCTTTCTTT
>TRBJ1-2|.|.|TRBV27
CASSSNQGLDYGYTF
TGTGCCAGCAGTTCAAACCAGGGCTTGGACTATGGCTACACCTTC
>TRBJ1-5|.|.|TRBV5-4
CASSQLTGTDVDQPQHF
TGTGCCAGCAGCCAACTTACAGGGACGGACGTCGATCAGCCCCAGCATTTT
>TRBJ2-5|.|TRBD2|TRBV5-1
CASRVAGVQETQYF
TGCGCCAGCCGAGTAGCGGGGGTACAAGAGACCCAGTACTTC
>TRBJ1-5|.|.|TRBV15
CATSKLTDYSNQPQHF
TGTGCCACCAGCAAGCTGACAGATTATAGCAATCAGCCCCAGCATTTT
>TRBJ2-2|.|.|TRBV7-2
CASSLIWSPALSTGELFF
TGTGCCAGCAGCTTAATTTGGTCCCCCGCACTGAGCACCGGGGAGCTGTTTTTT
>TRBJ2-3|.|.|TRBV4-3
CASSQARRGDTQYF
TGCGCCAGCAGCCAAGCCAGGAGGGGAGATACGCAGTATTTT
>TRBJ2-3|once|TRBD2|TRBV6-5
CASSYGLASSGDTQYF
TGTGCCAGCAGTTACGGACTAGCATCGTCGGGGGATACGCAGTATTTT
>TRBJ1-1|.|TRBD1|TRBV6-1
CASGYQGGTEAFF
TGTGCCAGCGGCTATCAGGGGGGGACTGAAGCTTTCTTT
>TRBJ1-6|.|.|TRBV5-6
CASSSYGPLHF
TGTGCCAGCAGCTCCTATGGGCCCCTCCACTTT
>TRBJ1-4|.|TRBD1|TRBV7-2
CASSLAILGTGLTSNEKLFF
TGTGCCAGCAGCTTAGCTATCCTCGGGACAGGGCTAACCTCTAATGAAAAACTGTTTTTT
>TRBJ2-1|few|.|TRBV7-2
CASSRGYSSSYNEQFF
TGTGCCAGCAGCCGCGGGTACAGCAGCTCCTACAATGAGCAGTTCTTC
>TRBJ1-6|.|.|TRBV30
CAWSGDGGRVYNSPLHF
TGTGCCTGGAGCGGAGACGGGGGTCGAGTATATAATTCACCCCTCCACTTT
>TRBJ1-1|.|TRBD1|TRBV18
CASSPRTGFETEAFF
TGTGCCAGCTCACCCCGGACAGGGTTCGAGACTGAAGCTTTCTTT
>TRBJ2-3|.|.|TRBV5-1
CASSPSGHTDTQYF
TGCGCCAGCAGCCCTTCGGGCCACACAGATACGCAGTATTTT
>TRBJ2-1|.|TRBD1|TRBV10-3
CAITPTGDNEQFF
TGTGCCATCACCCCGACAGGGGATAATGAGCAGTTCTTC
>TRBJ2-1|.|TRBD2|TRBV4-2
CASSSGSSYNEQFF
TGTGCCAGCAGCAGCGGGAGCTCCTACAATGAGCAGTTCTTC
>TRBJ2-7|.|.|TRBV5-1
CASSLVAGIREQYF
TGCGCCAGCAGCTTGGTGGCAGGGATACGCGAGCAGTACTTC
>TRBJ2-3|.|TRBD2|TRBV5-6
CASSRGLAGSTDTQYF
TGTGCCAGCAGCCGGGGACTAGCGGGGTCCACAGATACGCAGTATTTT
>TRBJ2-1|once|.|TRBV6-4
CASSSDYSYNEQFF
TGTGCCAGCAGCAGCGACTACTCCTACAATGAGCAGTTCTTC
>TRBJ2-3|.|.|TRBV19
CATRDSGIDTQYF
TGTGCCACCCGGGACTCCGGAATAGATACGCAGTATTTT
>TRBJ1-2|.|.|TRBV7-2
CASSLAGLSGQFSF
TGTGCCAGCAGCTTAGCGGGACTGAGTGGGCAGTTCTCCTTC
>TRBJ2-5|.|TRBD2|TRBV7-2
CASSLVAGIQETQYF
TGTGCCAGCAGCTTAGTAGCGGGGATACAAGAGACCCAGTACTTC
>TRBJ1-1|.|.|TRBV7-2
CASSLRSSFGGTEAFF
TGTGCCAGCAGCCTAAGGTCGTCTTTTGGGGGAACTGAAGCTTTCTTT
>TRBJ2-1|.|.|TRBV5-1
CASSLEGNEQFF
TGCGCCAGCAGCTTAGAGGGGAATGAGCAGTTCTTC
>TRBJ1-1|.|.|TRBV28
CATLGAPWTEAFF
TGTGCCACCTTGGGGGCCCCGTGGACTGAAGCTTTCTTT
>TRBJ2-5|.|TRBD2|TRBV4-1
CASSQGLAGEETQYF
TGCGCCAGCAGCCAAGGACTAGCGGGAGAAGAGACCCAGTACTTC
>TRBJ1-3|.|.|TRBV7-8
CASSFGGRNSGNTIYF
TGTGCCAGCAGCTTTGGGGGCCGCAACTCTGGAAACACCATATATTTT
>TRBJ2-1|.|TRBD2|TRBV11-2
CASNLGGGPHNEQFF
TGTGCCAGCAACTTGGGGGGAGGGCCCCACAATGAGCAGTTCTTC
>TRBJ1-2|.|TRBD1|TRBV28
CASTDRAWGYTF
TGTGCCAGCACAGACAGGGCGTGGGGCTACACCTTC
>TRBJ1-2|.|TRBD1|TRBV27
CASSPGGGYYGYTF
TGTGCCAGCAGTCCAGGGGGCGGCTACTATGGCTACACCTTC
>TRBJ1-1|.|.|TRBV6-5
CASSKQRNTEAFF
TGTGCCAGCAGCAAACAGAGGAACACTGAAGCTTTCTTT
>TRBJ2-2|.|TRBD1|TRBV28
CATRRTGGTGELFF
TGTGCCACCCGGCGCACAGGGGGCACCGGGGAGCTGTTTTTT
>TRBJ1-6|.|.|TRBV11-1
CASSLVLNRSLHF
TGTGCCAGCAGCTTAGTTTTGAACAGAAGCCTCCACTTT